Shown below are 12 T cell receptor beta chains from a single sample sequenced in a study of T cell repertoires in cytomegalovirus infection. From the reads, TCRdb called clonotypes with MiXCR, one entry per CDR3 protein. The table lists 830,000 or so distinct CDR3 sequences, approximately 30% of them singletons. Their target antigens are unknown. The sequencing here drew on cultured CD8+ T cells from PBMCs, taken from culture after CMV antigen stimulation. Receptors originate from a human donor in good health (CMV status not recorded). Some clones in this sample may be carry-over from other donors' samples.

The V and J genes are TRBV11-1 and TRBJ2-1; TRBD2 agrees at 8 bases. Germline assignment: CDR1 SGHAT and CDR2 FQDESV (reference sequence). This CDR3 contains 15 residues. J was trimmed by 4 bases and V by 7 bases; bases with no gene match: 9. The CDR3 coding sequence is TGTGCCAGCATCCCGGGGGGGGGCCCGTACAATGAGCAGTTCTTC. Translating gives CASIPGGGPYNEQFF.

CDR3 region: CASSFAGTGRNEQFF. The CDR3 region has the DNA TGTGCCAGCAGTTTCGCCGGGACAGGGAGAAATGAGCAGTTCTTC. The rearrangement links TRBV12-3 or TRBV12-4 to TRBJ2-1; TRBD1 aligns across 9 bases. V shed 3 bases, J shed 7 bases, and the junction held 7 bases outside the gene matches. This CDR3 spans 15 amino acids.

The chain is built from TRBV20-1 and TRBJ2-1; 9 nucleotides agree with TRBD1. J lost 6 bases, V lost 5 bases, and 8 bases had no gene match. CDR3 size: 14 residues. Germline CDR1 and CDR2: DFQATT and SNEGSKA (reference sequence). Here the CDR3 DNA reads TGCAGTGCTGAGGAGAGGGGACAGGGCAATGAGCAGTTCTTC. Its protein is CSAEERGQGNEQFF.

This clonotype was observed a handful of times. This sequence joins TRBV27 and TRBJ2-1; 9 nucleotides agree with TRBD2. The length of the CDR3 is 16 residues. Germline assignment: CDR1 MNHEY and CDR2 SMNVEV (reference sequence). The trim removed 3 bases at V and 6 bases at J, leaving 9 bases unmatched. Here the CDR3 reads CASSFSSGGPGNEQFF. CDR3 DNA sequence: TGTGCCAGCAGTTTTAGTAGCGGGGGCCCGGGCAATGAGCAGTTCTTC.

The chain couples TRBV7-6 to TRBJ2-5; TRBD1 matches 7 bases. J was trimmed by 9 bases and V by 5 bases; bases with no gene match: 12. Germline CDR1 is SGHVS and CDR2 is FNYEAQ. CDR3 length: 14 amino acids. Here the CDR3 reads CASSATGTAAAQYF. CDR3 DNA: TGTGCCAGCAGCGCCACCGGGACAGCCGCGGCCCAGTACTTC. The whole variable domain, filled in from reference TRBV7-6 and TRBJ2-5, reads GAGVSQSPRYKVTKRGQDVALRCDPISGHVSLYWYRQALGQGPEFLTYFNYEAQQDKSGLPNDRFSAERPEGSISTLTIQRTEQRDSAMYRCASSATGTAAAQYFGPGTRLLVL.

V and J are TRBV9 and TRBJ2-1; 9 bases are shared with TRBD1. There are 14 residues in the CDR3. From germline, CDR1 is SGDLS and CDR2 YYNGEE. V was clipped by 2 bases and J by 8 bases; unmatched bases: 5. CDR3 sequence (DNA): TGTGCCAGCAGCGTGGGGGACAGGGCTGATGAGCAGTTCTTC. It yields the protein CASSVGDRADEQFF. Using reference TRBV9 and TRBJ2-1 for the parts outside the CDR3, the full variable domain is DSGVTQTPKHLITATGQRVTLRCSPRSGDLSVYWYQQSLDQGLQFLIQYYNGEERAKGNILERFSAQQFPDLHSELNLSSLELGDSALYFCASSVGDRADEQFFGPGTRLTVL.

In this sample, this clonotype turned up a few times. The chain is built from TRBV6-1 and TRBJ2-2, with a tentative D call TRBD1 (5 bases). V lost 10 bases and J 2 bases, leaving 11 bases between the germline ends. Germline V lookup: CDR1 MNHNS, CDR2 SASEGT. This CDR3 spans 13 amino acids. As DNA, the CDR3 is TGTGCCATCCCGACAGTAAACACCGGGGAGCTGTTTTTT. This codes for CAIPTVNTGELFF.

The DNA of the CDR3 is TGCAGTGCTAGTGGCCGGACGTACGAGCAGTACGTC. This sequence encodes CSASGRTYEQYV. The J gene is TRBJ2-7, the V gene TRBV20-1; D uncertain. The CDR3 length is 12 residues. Trimming took off 3 bases at V and 4 bases at J, with 10 bases between the two ends. Germline-derived CDR1 and CDR2 are DFQATT and SNEGSKA (reference sequence).

The CDR3 sequence: CASSEVKQGSEKLFF. The CDR3 DNA is TGTGCCAGCAGTGAAGTAAAACAGGGAAGTGAAAAACTGTTTTTT. The chain is built from TRBV2 and TRBJ1-4, with D tentatively TRBD1 (6 bases). The CDR3 is made up of 15 amino acids. Trimming took off 1 base at V and 7 bases at J, with 13 bases between the two ends. Germline V CDR1 and CDR2: SNHLY, FYNNEI.

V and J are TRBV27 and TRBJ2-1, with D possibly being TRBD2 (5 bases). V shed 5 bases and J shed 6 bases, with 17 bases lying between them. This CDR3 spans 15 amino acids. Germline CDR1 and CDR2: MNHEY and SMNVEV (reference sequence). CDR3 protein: CASSPLWKEGNEQFF. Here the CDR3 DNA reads TGTGCCAGCAGTCCGTTATGGAAAGAGGGCAATGAGCAGTTCTTC.

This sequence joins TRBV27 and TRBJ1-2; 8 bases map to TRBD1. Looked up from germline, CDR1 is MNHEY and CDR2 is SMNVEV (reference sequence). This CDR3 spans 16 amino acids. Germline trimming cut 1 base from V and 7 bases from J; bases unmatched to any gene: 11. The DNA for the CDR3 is TGTGCCAGCAGTTTATTGCCTCCGGGACAGGCGAGTGGCTACACCTTC. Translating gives CASSLLPPGQASGYTF.

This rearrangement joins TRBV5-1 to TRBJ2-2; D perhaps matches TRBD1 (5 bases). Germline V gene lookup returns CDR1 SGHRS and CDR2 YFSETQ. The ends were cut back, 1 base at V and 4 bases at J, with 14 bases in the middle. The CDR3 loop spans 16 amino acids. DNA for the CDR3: TGCGCCAGCAGCTTGCCGCCGGCAGGGTCCACCGGGGAGCTGTTTTTT. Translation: CASSLPPAGSTGELFF.